These 15 T cell receptor beta chains were all obtained from the same sample, sequenced in a study of T cell repertoires in cytomegalovirus infection. TCRdb ran MiXCR on the reads and lists one entry per CDR3 protein. This table holds about 740,000 distinct CDR3 sequences, 35% found once. The sequencing sample was made of PBMCs. These receptors all stem from a human donor in good health (CMV status not recorded). Some clones in this sample may be carry-over from other donors' samples.

The chain couples TRBV7-2 to TRBJ1-1; D remains ambiguous. The germline V gene encodes CDR1 SGHTA and CDR2 FQGNSA. The CDR3 is made up of 13 amino acids. Trimming removed 3 bases from V and 2 bases from J, with 7 bases in between. CDR3 residues: CASSFNDNTEAFF. The CDR3 coding sequence is TGTGCCAGCAGCTTCAACGATAACACTGAAGCTTTCTTT.

Comments on this clonotype: The CDR3 does not close with the conserved phenylalanine or tryptophan, likely indicating a read error. Because the CDR3's place on the DNA is in doubt, the DNA is left out and the CDR3 is given as listed by TCRdb. This chain links TRBV12-3 or TRBV12-4 with TRBJ2-5; TRBD1, the table's D call, was not compared with the DNA. The CDR3 is 12 residues long, ends included. This chain's CDR3 is CASVKEGAAMYL.

This clonotype was found once. In this CDR3 the conserved last residue, phenylalanine or tryptophan, is missing, so a read error is likely. The chain carries TRBV7-2 and TRBJ2-2; the match to TRBD1 covers 8 bases. The CDR3 is 14 residues long. Germline V gives CDR1 SGHTA, CDR2 FQGNSA. V lost 5 bases, J lost 10 bases, and 9 bases stayed unmatched. CDR3 loop: CASSRDRGLVELFL. The CDR3 DNA reads TGTGCCAGCAGCCGAGACAGGGGACTCGTGGAGCTGTTTTTG.

This clonotype was seen ten or more times. The CDR3 here is CASSLGQGADTEAFF. As DNA, the CDR3 is TGTGCCAGCAGCTTAGGTCAGGGGGCCGACACTGAAGCTTTCTTT. The rearrangement uses TRBV7-2 and TRBJ1-1; 8 bases map to TRBD1. From germline, CDR1 is SGHTA and CDR2 FQGNSA. With 1 base clipped from V and 3 bases from J, the junction kept 4 bases outside the gene matches. CDR3 length: 15 residues.

In regard to this clonotype: The junction departs from the called germline gene at one end, perhaps through a read error. The V gene is TRBV6-1, the J gene TRBJ1-2, with D tentatively TRBD1 (6 bases). The CDR3 consists of 13 residues. The germline V gene has CDR1 MNHNS and CDR2 SASEGT. This chain's CDR3 is CSSIYRGANGYTF. The CDR3 bases are TGTTCCAGCATTTATAGGGGGGCGAATGGCTACACCTTC.

This clonotype was recorded many times. The chain links TRBV12-3 or TRBV12-4 to TRBJ2-7; D is unresolved. Trimming pared 5 bases from V and 2 bases from J, leaving 7 bases between. This CDR3 has 12 amino acids. This chain's CDR3 is CASSPPTYEQYF. The DNA for the CDR3 is TGTGCCAGCAGTCCTCCGACCTACGAGCAGTACTTC.

The chain is built from TRBV15 and TRBJ2-3; D is undetermined. The length of the CDR3 is 16 residues. Trimming removed 5 bases from V and 1 base from J, with 16 bases in between. Germline assignment: CDR1 LNHNV and CDR2 YYDKDF (reference sequence). This CDR3 is CATSQEKNSRTDTQYF. CDR3 DNA sequence: TGTGCCACCAGCCAAGAGAAAAATAGTCGCACAGATACGCAGTATTTT.

This clonotype was found a few times. V usage is TRBV27 and J usage is TRBJ2-3; D could derive from TRBD1 or TRBD2 (5 bases each). Germline CDR1 and CDR2: MNHEY and SMNVEV (reference sequence). Trimming removed 3 bases from V and 1 base from J, with 14 bases in between. The CDR3 has 16 residues. CDR3 in amino acids: CASSFSGAWGTDTQYF. CDR3 nucleotide sequence: TGTGCCAGCAGTTTCTCCGGGGCCTGGGGCACAGATACGCAGTATTTT.

Only one count was recorded for this clonotype. The CDR3 region is CAISLAGGITDTQYF. The CDR3 DNA follows: TGTGCCATCAGCTTAGCGGGAGGGATAACAGATACGCAGTATTTT. This sequence joins TRBV10-3 and TRBJ2-3; 11 nucleotides agree with TRBD2. Per germline, CDR1 ENHRY and CDR2 SYGVKD. Trimming at V came to 6 bases and at J to 3 bases, leaving 5 bases not matched to a gene. There are 15 residues in the CDR3.

This rearrangement joins TRBV12-3 or TRBV12-4 to TRBJ2-7; D not resolved. CDR3 length equals 12 residues. Trimming left V 5 bases short and J 6 bases short, with 11 bases between. CDR3 sequence reads: CASSRGIREQYF. The CDR3 nucleotides read TGTGCCAGCAGTCGTGGGATCCGCGAGCAGTACTTC.

This chain joins TRBV28 and TRBJ2-5; 8 nucleotides line up with TRBD1. V dropped 4 bases and J dropped 6; count of bases not matched to a gene: 4. The germline V gene has CDR1 MDHEN and CDR2 SYDVKM. The CDR3 is 13 residues long. The DNA of the CDR3 is TGTGCCAGCAGTTCCCGACAGGGGAAGACCCAGTACTTC. Amino acids: CASSSRQGKTQYF.

The chain carries TRBV7-9 and TRBJ1-5; 9 bases are shared with TRBD1. The trim removed 4 bases at V and 6 bases at J, leaving 10 bases unmatched. CDR1 is SEHNR and CDR2 is FQNEAQ in the germline V gene (reference sequence). There are 16 residues in the CDR3. In nucleotides, the CDR3 is TGTGCCAGCAGCTCCTCCACAGGGGGCATAGGTCAGCCCCAGCATTTT. This codes for CASSSSTGGIGQPQHF.

CDR3 in amino acids: CAIRESGGNQPQHF. As DNA, the CDR3 is TGTGCCATCAGGGAATCAGGGGGCAATCAGCCCCAGCATTTT. The chain is built from TRBV10-3 and TRBJ1-5; weak D call: TRBD1 (6 bases). The length of the CDR3 is 14 residues. V lost 6 bases to trimming and J lost 2 bases, with 11 bases between them. Germline CDR1 reads ENHRY; CDR2 reads SYGVKD.

V gene TRBV20-1 combines with J gene TRBJ1-4; D is possibly TRBD1 (6 bases). In germline, CDR1 is DFQATT, CDR2 SNEGSKA (reference sequence). The CDR3 runs 12 residues. Trimming pared 4 bases from V and 6 bases from J, leaving 9 bases between. CDR3 coding DNA: TGCAGTGCTAACGGGGGCGATGAAAAACTGTTTTTT. Its protein is CSANGGDEKLFF.

This clonotype came up a few times. The chain recombines TRBV10-3 with TRBJ2-5; D is possibly TRBD1 (6 bases). Germline loops: CDR1 ENHRY, CDR2 SYGVKD. This CDR3 spans 13 amino acids. Trimming shortened V by 6 bases and J by 2 bases, and 10 bases separated the two germline ends. CDR3 bases: TGTGCCATCAGGGACAGTAATCAAGAGACCCAGTACTTC. It yields the protein CAIRDSNQETQYF.